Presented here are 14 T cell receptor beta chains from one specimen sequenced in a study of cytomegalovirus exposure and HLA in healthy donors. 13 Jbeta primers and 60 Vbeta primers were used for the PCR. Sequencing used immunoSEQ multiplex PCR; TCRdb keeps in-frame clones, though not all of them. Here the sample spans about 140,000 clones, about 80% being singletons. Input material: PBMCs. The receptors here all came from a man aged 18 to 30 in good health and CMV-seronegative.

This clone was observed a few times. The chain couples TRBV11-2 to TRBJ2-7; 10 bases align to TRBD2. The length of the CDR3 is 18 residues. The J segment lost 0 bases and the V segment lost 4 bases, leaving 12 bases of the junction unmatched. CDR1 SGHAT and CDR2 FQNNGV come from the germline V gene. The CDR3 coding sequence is TGTGCCAGCAGCTCTCCCGACCGCTTAGCGGGGGGCTCCTACGAGCAGTACTTC. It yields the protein CASSSPDRLAGGSYEQYF.

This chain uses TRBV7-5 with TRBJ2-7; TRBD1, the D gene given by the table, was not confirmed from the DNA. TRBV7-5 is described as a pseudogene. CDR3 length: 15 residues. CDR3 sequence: CARSLGDSDSYEQYF. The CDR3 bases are TGTGCCAGAAGCTTAGGAGACAGCGATTCCTACGAGCAGTACTTC.

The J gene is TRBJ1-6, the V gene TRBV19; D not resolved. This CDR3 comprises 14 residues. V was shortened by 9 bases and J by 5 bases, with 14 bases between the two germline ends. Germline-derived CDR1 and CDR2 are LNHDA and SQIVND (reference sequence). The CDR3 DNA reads TGTGCCAGCCGACTGTTCAGAAATAATTCACCCCTCCACTTT. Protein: CASRLFRNNSPLHF.

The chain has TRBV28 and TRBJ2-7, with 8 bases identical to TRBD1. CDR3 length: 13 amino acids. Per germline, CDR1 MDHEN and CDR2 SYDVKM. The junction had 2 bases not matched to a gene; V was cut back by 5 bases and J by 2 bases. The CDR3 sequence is CASSGQGTYEQYF. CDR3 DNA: TGTGCCAGCAGTGGACAGGGAACCTACGAGCAGTACTTC. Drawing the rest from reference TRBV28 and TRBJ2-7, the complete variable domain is DVKVTQSSRYLVKRTGEKVFLECVQDMDHENMFWYRQDPGLGLRLIYFSYDVKMKEKGDIPEGYSVSREKKERFSLILESASTNQTSMYLCASSGQGTYEQYFGPGTRLTVT.

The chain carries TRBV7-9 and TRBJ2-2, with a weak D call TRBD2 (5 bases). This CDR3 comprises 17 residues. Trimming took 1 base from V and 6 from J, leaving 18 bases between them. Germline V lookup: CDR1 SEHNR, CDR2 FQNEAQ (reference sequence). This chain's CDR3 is CASSLVALTGFAGELFF. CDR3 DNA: TGTGCCAGCAGCTTAGTGGCCTTGACGGGGTTCGCCGGGGAGCTGTTTTTT. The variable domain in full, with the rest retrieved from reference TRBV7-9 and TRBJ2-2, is DTGVSQNPRHKITKRGQNVTFRCDPISEHNRLYWYRQTLGQGPEFLTYFQNEAQLEKSRLLSDRFSAERPKGSFSTLEIQRTEQGDSAMYLCASSLVALTGFAGELFFGEGSRLTVL.

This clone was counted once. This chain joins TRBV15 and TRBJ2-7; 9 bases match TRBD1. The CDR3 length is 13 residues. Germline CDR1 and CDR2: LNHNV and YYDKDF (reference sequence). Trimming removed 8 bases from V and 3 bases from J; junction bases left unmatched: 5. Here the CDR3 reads CATAGQGLYEQYF. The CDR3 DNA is TGTGCCACCGCGGGACAGGGCCTCTACGAGCAGTACTTC.

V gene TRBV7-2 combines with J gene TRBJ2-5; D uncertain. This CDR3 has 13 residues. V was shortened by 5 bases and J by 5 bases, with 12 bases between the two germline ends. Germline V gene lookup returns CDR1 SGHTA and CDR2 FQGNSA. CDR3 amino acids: CASSPTPMETQYF. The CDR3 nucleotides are TGTGCCAGCAGCCCCACTCCTATGGAGACCCAGTACTTC.

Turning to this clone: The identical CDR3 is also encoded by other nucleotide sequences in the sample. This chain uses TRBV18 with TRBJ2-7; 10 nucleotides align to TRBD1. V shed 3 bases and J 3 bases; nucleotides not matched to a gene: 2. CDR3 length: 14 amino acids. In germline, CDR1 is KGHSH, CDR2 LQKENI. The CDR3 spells CASSPGQGDYEQYF. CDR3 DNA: TGTGCCAGCTCACCCGGACAGGGGGACTACGAGCAGTACTTC. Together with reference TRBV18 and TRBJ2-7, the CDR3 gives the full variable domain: NAGVMQNPRHLVRRRGQEARLRCSPMKGHSHVYWYRQLPEEGLKFMVYLQKENIIDESGMPKERFSAEFPKEGPSILRIQQVVRGDSAAYFCASSPGQGDYEQYFGPGTRLTVT.

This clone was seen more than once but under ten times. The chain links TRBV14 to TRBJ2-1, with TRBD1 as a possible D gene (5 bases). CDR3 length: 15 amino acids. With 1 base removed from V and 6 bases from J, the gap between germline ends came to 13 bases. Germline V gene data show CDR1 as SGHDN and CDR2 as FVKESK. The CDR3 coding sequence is TGTGCCAGCAGCCAAGTTGCAGGGTATAGCAATGAGCAGTTCTTC. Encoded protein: CASSQVAGYSNEQFF.

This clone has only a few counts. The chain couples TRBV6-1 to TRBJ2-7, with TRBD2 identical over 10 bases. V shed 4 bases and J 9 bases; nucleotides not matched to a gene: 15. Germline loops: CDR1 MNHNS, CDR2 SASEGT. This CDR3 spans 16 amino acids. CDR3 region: CASSAPGLAFRAGQYF. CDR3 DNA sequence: TGTGCCAGCAGTGCGCCGGGACTAGCGTTCCGAGCGGGGCAGTACTTC.

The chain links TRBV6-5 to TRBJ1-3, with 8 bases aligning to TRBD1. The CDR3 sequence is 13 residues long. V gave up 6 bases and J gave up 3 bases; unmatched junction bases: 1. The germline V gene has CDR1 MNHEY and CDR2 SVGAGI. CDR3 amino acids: CASRTGGGNTIYF. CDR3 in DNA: TGTGCCAGCAGAACAGGGGGTGGAAACACCATATATTTT.

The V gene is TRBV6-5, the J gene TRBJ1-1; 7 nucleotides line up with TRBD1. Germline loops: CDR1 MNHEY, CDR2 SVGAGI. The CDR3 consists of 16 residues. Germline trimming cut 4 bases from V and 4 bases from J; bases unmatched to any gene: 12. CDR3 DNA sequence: TGTGCCAGCAGTTTCCCACTGACAGGGAGCGGCACTGAAGCTTTCTTT. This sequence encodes CASSFPLTGSGTEAFF.

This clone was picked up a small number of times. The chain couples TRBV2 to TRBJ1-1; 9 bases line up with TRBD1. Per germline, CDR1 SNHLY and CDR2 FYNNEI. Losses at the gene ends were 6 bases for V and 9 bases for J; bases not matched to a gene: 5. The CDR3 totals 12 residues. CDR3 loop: CASREQGAKAFF. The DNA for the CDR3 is TGTGCCAGCAGGGAACAGGGGGCGAAAGCTTTCTTT.

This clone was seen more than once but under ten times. This CDR3 reads CASSLTSGASGGPYEQYF. The CDR3 DNA is TGTGCCAGCAGCTTAACGTCGGGGGCTAGCGGGGGCCCCTACGAGCAGTACTTC. The chain employs TRBV7-3 and TRBJ2-7, with 10 bases matching TRBD2. V shed 0 bases and J 2 bases; nucleotides not matched to a gene: 10. Germline loops: CDR1 SGHTA, CDR2 FQGTGA. This CDR3 is 18 amino acids long.